This TCR beta chain was captured in a study of T cell clonality in common variable immunodeficiency. Points from the study as a whole: Fewer deletions and N-nucleotide insertions were reportedly seen in common variable immunodeficiency TCR beta sequences. Patient heterogeneity in the CVID cohort limited correlations between repertoire features and clinical complications.

Heparinized whole blood, roughly 4.5 to 9 ml, came from each donor. Sequencing used immunoSEQ multiplex PCR; TCRdb keeps in-frame clones, though not all of them. The sample offers fewer than 30,000 clones and no singletons, the top ten holding less than 30%. This clone has only a few counts. Its specificity is unknown. Material for sequencing was peripheral blood mononuclear cells. The TCR sequence derives from a human donor with common variable immunodeficiency.

The CDR3 DNA, read in part, is TGTGCCAGCAGGCCGGGACTCCCTGGTGGGGGCACAGATACG. Residues: CASRPGLPGGGTDT. The whole CDR3 protein reads CASRPGLPGGGTDTQYF. This chain joins TRBV2 and TRBJ2-3; D might be TRBD2 (6 bases). The CDR3 extends 3 residues past the end of the read, so its final part is completed from the germline J gene. Trimming removed 6 bases from V and 1 base from J, with 20 bases in between. The CDR3 has 17 residues. From germline, CDR1 is SNHLY and CDR2 FYNNEI. The variable domain in full, with the rest retrieved from reference TRBV2 and TRBJ2-3, is EPEVTQTPSHQVTQMGQEVILRCVPISNHLYFYWYRQILGQKVEFLVSFYNNEISEKSEIFDDQFSVERPDGSNFTLKIRSTKLEDSAMYFCASRPGLPGGGTDTQYFGPGTRLTVL.